Shown below are 30 T cell receptor beta chains from a single sample sequenced in a study of cytomegalovirus exposure and HLA in healthy donors. Only in-frame clones appear in the TCRdb table, and some are missing; sequencing was by immunoSEQ multiplex PCR. The data contain 110,000 or so clones, 86% of them seen just once; the ten biggest clones take up 4%. Sequenced sample: PBMCs. Receptor source: a woman aged 18 to 35 in good health and CMV-seropositive.

The J gene is TRBJ1-3, the V gene TRBV4-1; D may be TRBD1 (5 bases). Per the germline V gene, CDR1 is MGHRA and CDR2 is YSYEKL. The CDR3 is 15 amino acids. Between the trimmed V and J ends, which lost 0 bases and 1 base, there was a span of 7 bases. As DNA, the CDR3 is TGCGCCAGCAGCCAAGAGGGGCGTTCTGGAAACACCATATATTTT. It specifies CASSQEGRSGNTIYF.

The CDR3 sequence is CASRQLDSYEQYF. The CDR3 nucleotides are TGTGCCAGCAGGCAATTGGACAGCTACGAGCAGTACTTC. The V gene is TRBV27, the J gene TRBJ2-7; D is perhaps TRBD1 (6 bases). Germline values: CDR1 MNHEY, CDR2 SMNVEV (reference sequence). The V and J ends lost 6 bases and 3 bases respectively, with 12 bases between them. The CDR3 runs to 13 residues.

The V call is TRBV19, the J call TRBJ1-2; D remains ambiguous. The V and J ends lost 6 bases and 4 bases respectively, with 12 bases between them. The V gene's germline CDR1 is LNHDA and CDR2 SQIVND (reference sequence). The CDR3 consists of 13 residues. In nucleotides, the CDR3 is TGTGCCAGTAGCCCCACGGGTACCTATGGCTACACCTTC. Protein sequence: CASSPTGTYGYTF.

This clone was recorded only once. V is TRBV28 and J is TRBJ2-5; TRBD1 is a possible D gene (6 bases). V was cut by 5 bases and J by 2 bases, with 15 bases left in between. The CDR3 runs to 15 residues. Looked up from germline, CDR1 is MDHEN and CDR2 is SYDVKM. This CDR3 is CASSVLGTPQETQYF. CDR3 DNA sequence: TGTGCCAGCAGTGTACTCGGGACACCTCAAGAGACCCAGTACTTC.

The rearrangement joins TRBV2 to TRBJ2-6; 10 bases map to TRBD1. Trimming removed 5 bases from V and 5 bases from J; junction bases left unmatched: 12. This CDR3 comprises 18 residues. Germline CDR1 SNHLY, CDR2 FYNNEI. The CDR3 nucleotides read TGTGCCAGCAGTCCTGGGACAGGGGTAGCAAGTAGGGCCAACGTCCTGACTTTC. As protein: CASSPGTGVASRANVLTF.

CDR3 DNA: TGTGCCAGCAGCTTCAGTTCAGATGGAAACACCATATATTTT. Residues: CASSFSSDGNTIYF. This sequence joins TRBV11-3 and TRBJ1-3; D not resolved. Germline V gene sequence: CDR1 SGHNT, CDR2 YENEEA. CDR3 length: 14 residues. The V gene lost 3 bases and the J gene lost 3 bases, with 9 bases spanning the gap.

In its sample, this clone was seen a few times. The chain couples TRBV29-1 to TRBJ1-5; 7 bases are a match to TRBD1. Trimming took 4 bases from V and 2 from J; bases not matched to a gene: 2. CDR1 is SQVTM, CDR2 ANQGSEA, per germline. This CDR3 spans 13 amino acids. The CDR3 DNA is TGCAGCGTTGCACAGGGGCGCAATCAGCCCCAGCATTTT. Amino acid sequence: CSVAQGRNQPQHF.

This clone was detected only a few times. The J gene is TRBJ1-5, the V gene TRBV21-1; no DNA check was done on the table's D call, TRBD1. TRBV21-1 is given as a pseudogene. This CDR3 is built from 16 residues. CDR3 sequence (DNA): TGTGCCAGCAGCAGAGGCCAAGGGGCGCTGAGGCAGCCCCAGCATTTT. As protein: CASSRGQGALRQPQHF.

J is TRBJ1-2 and V is TRBV5-5; D is undetermined. The length of the CDR3 is 12 residues. With 2 bases removed from V and 6 bases from J, the gap between germline ends came to 8 bases. The V gene's germline CDR1 is SGHKS and CDR2 YYEKEE (reference sequence). CDR3 amino acids: CASSFGGNGYTF. In nucleotides, the CDR3 is TGTGCCAGCAGCTTTGGAGGGAATGGCTACACCTTC.

The chain uses TRBV29-1 and TRBJ2-1; maybe TRBD2 (6 bases). The CDR3 sequence is 18 residues long. The V gene lost 2 bases and the J gene lost 4 bases, with 24 bases spanning the gap. Germline CDR1 is SQVTM and CDR2 is ANQGSEA. CDR3 sequence: CSVETTFSGSVFYNEQFF. Here the CDR3 DNA reads TGCAGCGTTGAAACGACGTTTAGCGGCAGCGTTTTTTACAATGAGCAGTTCTTC.

The chain recombines TRBV6-6 with TRBJ2-3; TRBD2 might be the D (5 bases). The CDR3 spans 15 residues. Trimming took off 5 bases at V and 8 bases at J, with 20 bases between the two ends. In germline, CDR1 is MNHNY, CDR2 SVGAGI (reference sequence). The CDR3 loop is CASSTSRTFRGTQYF. The CDR3 nucleotides read TGTGCCAGCAGTACTAGTCGCACTTTCCGGGGTACGCAGTATTTT.

In nucleotides, the CDR3 is TGTGCCAGCAGCCCTTGGTCGGGGAGCCAAGAGACCCAGTACTTC. Protein: CASSPWSGSQETQYF. The chain recombines TRBV28 with TRBJ2-5; the D gene is possibly TRBD2 (5 bases). The V gene's germline CDR1 is MDHEN and CDR2 SYDVKM. This CDR3 is built from 15 residues. Trimming removed 6 bases at V and 1 base at J, with 15 bases between.

V and J are TRBV28 and TRBJ1-2, with 9 bases identical to TRBD1. Germline CDR1 reads MDHEN; CDR2 reads SYDVKM. With 8 bases clipped from V and 0 bases from J, the junction kept 13 bases outside the gene matches. The CDR3 covers 17 residues. The CDR3: CASGSPGGDRANYGYTF. The CDR3 DNA follows: TGTGCCAGCGGCTCTCCCGGCGGGGACAGGGCTAACTATGGCTACACCTTC.

This rearrangement joins TRBV5-1 to TRBJ2-1, with TRBD2 matching 8 bases. Unmatched junction bases numbered 6, after V lost 4 bases and J lost 0 bases. The CDR3 is 16 amino acids. In germline, CDR1 is SGHRS, CDR2 YFSETQ. The CDR3: CASSPVAGSSYNEQFF. The CDR3 DNA reads TGCGCCAGCAGCCCCGTAGCGGGGTCCTCCTACAATGAGCAGTTCTTC. The variable domain in full, completed from reference TRBV5-1 and TRBJ2-1, reads KAGVTQTPRYLIKTRGQQVTLSCSPISGHRSVSWYQQTPGQGLQFLFEYFSETQRNKGNFPGRFSGRQFSNSRSEMNVSTLELGDSALYLCASSPVAGSSYNEQFFGPGTRLTVL.

J is TRBJ2-7 and V is TRBV27; 8 bases are a match to TRBD1. V shed 4 bases, J shed 4 bases, and the junction held 3 bases outside the gene matches. Germline CDR1 MNHEY, CDR2 SMNVEV (reference sequence). The CDR3 length is 13 residues. The CDR3 is CASSYQGAYEQYF. For the CDR3, the DNA is TGTGCCAGCAGTTACCAGGGGGCGTACGAGCAGTACTTC.

This clone turned up a few times. The V gene is TRBV2, the J gene TRBJ1-5, with D possibly matching TRBD1 (5 bases). In germline, CDR1 is SNHLY, CDR2 FYNNEI. The CDR3 runs 13 residues. V was shortened by 4 bases and J by 7 bases, with 11 bases between the two germline ends. The CDR3 DNA reads TGTGCCAGCAGTGGAAGGGGCATGCAGCCCCAGCATTTT. This codes for CASSGRGMQPQHF.

The J gene is TRBJ2-3, the V gene TRBV9; D is ambiguous. Germline values: CDR1 SGDLS, CDR2 YYNGEE. The CDR3 covers 16 residues. The V end lost 0 bases, the J end lost 0 bases, and 11 bases lay between the germline ends. The CDR3 here is CASSVDVSSSTDTQYF. DNA for the CDR3: TGTGCCAGCAGCGTAGATGTCAGTTCTAGCACAGATACGCAGTATTTT.

Here the CDR3 DNA reads TGTGCCAGCTCACCAAACGGAGGGGATGATGGCTACACCTTC. Protein product: CASSPNGGDDGYTF. The chain has TRBV18 and TRBJ1-2, with D perhaps TRBD1 (5 bases). The CDR3 has 14 residues. In germline, CDR1 is KGHSH, CDR2 LQKENI. Trimming left V 2 bases short and J 6 bases short, with 13 bases between.

The chain combines TRBV28 with TRBJ2-4; TRBD2 matches at 13 bases. This CDR3 contains 15 residues. Germline V lookup: CDR1 MDHEN, CDR2 SYDVKM. V lost 10 bases to trimming and J lost 6 bases; unmatched junction nucleotides: 9. The CDR3 DNA follows: TGTGCCACCGAAACTAGCGGGAGGGTCCGAAACATTCAGTACTTC. Protein: CATETSGRVRNIQYF.

The rearrangement joins TRBV15 to TRBJ1-2; TRBD1 aligns across 7 bases. Germline V lookup: CDR1 LNHNV, CDR2 YYDKDF (reference sequence). V shed 1 base and J 6 bases; nucleotides not matched to a gene: 17. This CDR3 has 18 residues. The CDR3 sequence is CATSRAPPGTAITHGYTF. CDR3 nucleotides: TGTGCCACCAGCAGAGCCCCACCCGGGACAGCAATCACTCATGGCTACACCTTC.

The chain uses TRBV19 and TRBJ2-5, with D perhaps matching TRBD1 (5 bases). V was cut by 3 bases and J by 3 bases, with 8 bases left in between. The CDR3 runs 13 residues. Germline-derived CDR1 and CDR2 are LNHDA and SQIVND (reference sequence). Here the CDR3 DNA reads TGTGCCAGTAGTATTCAAGGGGAAGAGACCCAGTACTTC. Translation gives CASSIQGEETQYF.

This clone occurred once. The J gene is TRBJ2-7, the V gene TRBV4-1, with TRBD2 matching over 8 bases. The CDR3 is made up of 16 amino acids. Germline V gene lookup returns CDR1 MGHRA and CDR2 YSYEKL. V shed 1 base, J shed 3 bases, and the junction held 8 bases outside the gene matches. CDR3 in amino acids: CASSQARGGLIYEQYF. The CDR3 nucleotides read TGCGCCAGCAGCCAAGCCCGGGGGGGACTAATCTACGAGCAGTACTTC.

The rearrangement joins TRBV28 to TRBJ2-7, with D tentatively TRBD2 (7 bases). The germline V gene encodes CDR1 MDHEN and CDR2 SYDVKM. Between the trimmed V and J ends, which lost 7 bases and 3 bases, there was a span of 19 bases. The CDR3 extends over 15 amino acids. CDR3 region: CASKGGGGSYYEQYF. The CDR3 bases are TGTGCCAGCAAGGGGGGGGGAGGATCCTACTACGAGCAGTACTTC. Together with reference TRBV28 and TRBJ2-7, the CDR3 gives the full variable domain: DVKVTQSSRYLVKRTGEKVFLECVQDMDHENMFWYRQDPGLGLRLIYFSYDVKMKEKGDIPEGYSVSREKKERFSLILESASTNQTSMYLCASKGGGGSYYEQYFGPGTRLTVT.

This sequence joins TRBV9 and TRBJ1-1; D call uncertain. There are 14 residues in the CDR3. Trimming cost V 1 base and J 1 base, with 8 bases left between them. Germline V CDR1 and CDR2: SGDLS, YYNGEE. CDR3 DNA: TGTGCCAGCAGCGTACTGGCGGCGAACACTGAAGCTTTCTTT. Its translation is CASSVLAANTEAFF.

A single count supports this clone. This rearrangement joins TRBV10-3 to TRBJ2-7; TRBD2 is a possible D gene (6 bases). The CDR3 covers 13 residues. Trimming removed 8 bases at V and 0 bases at J, with 11 bases between. The V gene's germline CDR1 is ENHRY and CDR2 SYGVKD. CDR3 DNA sequence: TGTGCCATCCTTAGCGGTAGCTCCTACGAGCAGTACTTC. Amino acids: CAILSGSSYEQYF.

Points on this clone: One junction end disagrees with the germline gene, perhaps due to a read error. V and J are TRBV11-3 and TRBJ2-7; 11 bases line up with TRBD1. The CDR3 is made up of 14 amino acids. Looked up from germline, CDR1 is SGHNT and CDR2 is YENEEA. In nucleotides, the CDR3 is TGTGCCAGCAGAAGTTCCGGACAGGGGGCCATTTGGCACTTC. Its protein is CASRSSGQGAIWHF.

The rearrangement joins TRBV2 to TRBJ1-2, with a possible D match to TRBD1 (5 bases). Trimming removed 7 bases from V and 7 bases from J, with 13 bases in between. CDR3 length: 12 residues. Germline-derived CDR1 and CDR2 are SNHLY and FYNNEI. The CDR3 bases are TGTGCCAGCATAGGCAGGGTAACTGGCTACACCTTC. This sequence encodes CASIGRVTGYTF.

This chain connects TRBV19 to TRBJ2-2; 7 bases align to TRBD1. This CDR3 has 14 residues. Germline-derived CDR1 and CDR2 are LNHDA and SQIVND (reference sequence). V was pared by 3 bases and J by 5 bases, with 3 bases of the junction left unmatched. The CDR3 nucleotides are TGTGCCAGTAGTATCATGGGACAGACCGGGGAGCTGTTTTTT. This translates into CASSIMGQTGELFF.

A single count supports this clone. This chain uses TRBV18 with TRBJ2-7, with a tentative D call TRBD1 (5 bases). V lost 4 bases to trimming and J lost 6 bases, with 13 bases between them. The CDR3 is made up of 13 amino acids. Germline V gene sequence: CDR1 KGHSH, CDR2 LQKENI. The CDR3 DNA sequence: TGTGCCAGCTCACAGGGGATTATGGGCGAGCAGTACTTC. Translation: CASSQGIMGEQYF.

This rearrangement joins TRBV29-1 to TRBJ2-7; 8 bases align to TRBD2. The germline V gene encodes CDR1 SQVTM and CDR2 ANQGSEA. The J segment lost 3 bases and the V segment lost 4 bases, leaving 5 bases of the junction unmatched. This CDR3 is built from 13 residues. This CDR3 reads CSVGRGVSYEQYF. In nucleotides, the CDR3 is TGCAGCGTTGGGCGGGGGGTCAGCTACGAGCAGTACTTC.